This TCR beta chain was captured in a study of blood T cells in healthy people across ages. Study-wide background: Per two T cells, template switching captured roughly one barcoded beta molecule.

Next came a second PCR, run for about 6 to 12 cycles, which used a sample-barcoded 5' primer along with a J-beta primer mix. TCRdb analysed the 5' RACE reads with MiXCR anew, one entry per CDR3 protein. The sample carries around 1.5 million distinct CDR3 sequences, 30% to 40% recorded once. Study outcomes and limitations: Higher diversity and more naive CD4+ cells were features of long-lived donors, compared to aged donors. Total diversity from one million sequenced T cells was likely underestimated. While age rose, TCR beta diversity per million T cells dropped in a roughly linear way.

The CDR3 has 13 amino acids. Trimming stripped 5 bases from V and 4 bases from J, with 12 bases between. The germline CDR1 and CDR2 sequences are MDHEN and SYDVKM. This clonotype was seen a single time. What it recognizes is unknown. The TCR comes from a young woman in good health. Source material: blood. V usage is TRBV28 and J usage is TRBJ2-7; a weak D match, TRBD1 (5 bases). CDR3 sequence: CASSGQGIYEQYF. CDR3 nucleotide sequence: TGTGCCAGCAGTGGGCAGGGTATTTACGAGCAGTACTTC. Full variable domain (outside the CDR3, taken from reference TRBV28 and TRBJ2-7): DVKVTQSSRYLVKRTGEKVFLECVQDMDHENMFWYRQDPGLGLRLIYFSYDVKMKEKGDIPEGYSVSREKKERFSLILESASTNQTSMYLCASSGQGIYEQYFGPGTRLTVT.